This T cell receptor beta chain emerged from a study of blood T cell repertoires in COVID-19. Study background: From the United States, Italy and Spain came samples of acute and convalescent COVID-19. PBMCs, B-cell-depleted T cells, or T cells provided the cDNA or gDNA that made up the material.

V was clipped by 0 bases and J by 0 bases, with 14 bases between them. Germline assignment: CDR1 WNHNN and CDR2 SYGVQD (reference sequence). The CDR3 totals 17 residues. Original handling: It was from reference gene primer amplification that nucleated cell counts were estimated. Measured with immunoSEQ multiplex PCR; TCRdb has only the in-frame clones, and not every one. V and J calls and clone size are those listed in that table; D and trimming were worked out from the DNA. The data show 55,000 to 75,000 clones, with approximately 80% seen just once and roughly 21% held by the top ten. The sample taken for sequencing was peripheral blood. This sequence was found in a human donor in a cohort sampled during active COVID-19. This rearrangement joins TRBV10-1 to TRBJ2-5; perhaps TRBD1 as D (6 bases). The CDR3 sequence is CASSESRGGSYQETQYF. DNA for the CDR3: TGCGCCAGCAGTGAGTCTAGAGGGGGATCTTACCAAGAGACCCAGTACTTC.